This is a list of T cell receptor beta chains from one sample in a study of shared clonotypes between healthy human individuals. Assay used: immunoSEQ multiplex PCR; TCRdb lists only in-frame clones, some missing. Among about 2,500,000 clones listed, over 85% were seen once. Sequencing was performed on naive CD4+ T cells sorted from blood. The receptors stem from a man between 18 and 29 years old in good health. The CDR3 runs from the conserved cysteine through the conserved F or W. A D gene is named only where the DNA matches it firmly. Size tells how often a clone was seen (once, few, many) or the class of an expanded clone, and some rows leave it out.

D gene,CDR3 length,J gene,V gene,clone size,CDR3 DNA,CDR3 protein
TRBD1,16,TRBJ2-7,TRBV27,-,TGTGCCAGCAGTTCGCCGGGACAGGCGGGAACCTACGAGCAGTACTTC,CASSSPGQAGTYEQYF
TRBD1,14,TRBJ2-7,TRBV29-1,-,TGCAGCGAGGGGCCGGGACAGGATTTCTACGAGCAGTACTTC,CSEGPGQDFYEQYF
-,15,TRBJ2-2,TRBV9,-,TGTGCCAGCAGCGTGGACGGACCAAACACCGGGGAGCTGTTTTTT,CASSVDGPNTGELFF
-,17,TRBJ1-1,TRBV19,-,TGTGCCAGTAGTTCCAGGATGACTGGGATCATGAACACTGAAGCTTTCTTT,CASSSRMTGIMNTEAFF
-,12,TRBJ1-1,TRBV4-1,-,TGCGCCAGCAGCCAACCGGGAAACCGAGCTTTCTTT,CASSQPGNRAFF
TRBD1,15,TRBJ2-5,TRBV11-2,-,TGTGCCAGCAGCTTCGGGGACAGGGTTCTTGACCAGCAGTACTTC,CASSFGDRVLDQQYF
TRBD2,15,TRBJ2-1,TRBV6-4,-,TGTGCCAGCATACCGGGGGGGCGGTGCTACAATGAGCAGTTCTTC,CASIPGGRCYNEQFF
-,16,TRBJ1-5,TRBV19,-,TGTGCCAGTAGCAGACGGGCCTATGATAGCAATCAGCCCCAGCATTTT,CASSRRAYDSNQPQHF
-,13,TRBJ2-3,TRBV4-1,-,TGCGCCAGCAGCCTTGGGTTTACCGGTACGCAGTATTTT,CASSLGFTGTQYF
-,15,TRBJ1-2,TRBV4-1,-,TGCGCCAGCAGCCAAGATAACAGGGTCGATGATGGCTACACCTTC,CASSQDNRVDDGYTF
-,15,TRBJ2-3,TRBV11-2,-,TGTGCCAGCAGCTTACGGGGGTCTAGCACAGATACGCAGTATTTT,CASSLRGSSTDTQYF
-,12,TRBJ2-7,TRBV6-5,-,TGTGCCAGCAGTTACATTGCCTACGAGCAGTACTTC,CASSYIAYEQYF
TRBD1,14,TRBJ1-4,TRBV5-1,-,TGCGCCAGCAGCAAGGGACAGGAAGGTGAAAAACTGTTTTTT,CASSKGQEGEKLFF
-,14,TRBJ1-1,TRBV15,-,TGTGCCACCAGCAGAGGGGCAGGGAACACTGAAGCTTTCTTT,CATSRGAGNTEAFF
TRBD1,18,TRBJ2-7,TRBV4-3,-,TGCGCCAGCAGCCAAGAAATGGGCCGGACAGGTCCCCTGGGCGAGCAGTACTTC,CASSQEMGRTGPLGEQYF
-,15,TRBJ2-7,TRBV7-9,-,TGTGCCAGCAGCCAGAAAACCTCAGACCGGTACGAGCAGTACTTC,CASSQKTSDRYEQYF
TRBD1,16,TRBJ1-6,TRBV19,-,TGTGCCAGTAGGGGTACTACGACAGGGGAGAATTCACCCCTCCACTTT,CASRGTTTGENSPLHF
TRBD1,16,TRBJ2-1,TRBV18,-,TGTGCCAGCTCCCCAGGGACAGGGGTGTCCTACAATGAGCAGTTCTTC,CASSPGTGVSYNEQFF
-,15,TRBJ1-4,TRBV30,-,TGTGCCTGGAGTGCTTCCGGGACACTCAATGAAAAACTGTTTTTT,CAWSASGTLNEKLFF
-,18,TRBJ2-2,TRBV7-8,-,TGTGCCAGCAGCTTACTCCGGAGGGGACCAACGAACACCGGGGAGCTGTTTTTT,CASSLLRRGPTNTGELFF
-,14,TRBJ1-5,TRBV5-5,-,TGTGCCAGCAGCTTGGCCAGGGCGGATCAGCCCCAGCATTTT,CASSLARADQPQHF
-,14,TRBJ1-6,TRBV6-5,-,TGTGCCAGCAGTTACTCGAGGGCTGATTCACCCCTCCACTTT,CASSYSRADSPLHF
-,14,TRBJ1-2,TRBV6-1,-,TGTGCCAGCAGGGATCCGATTGGCGACTATGGCTACACCTTC,CASRDPIGDYGYTF
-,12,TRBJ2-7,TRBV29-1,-,TGCAGCGTTGGGAATAGCGCCTACGAGCAGTACTTC,CSVGNSAYEQYF
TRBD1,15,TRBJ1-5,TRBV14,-,TGTGCCAGCAGACGACAGGGGGAAGATGGTCAGCCCCAGCATTTT,CASRRQGEDGQPQHF
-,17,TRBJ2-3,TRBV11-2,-,TGTGCCAGCAGCCGATTCCTCCGACAGGCGATGGGAGATACGCAGTATTTT,CASSRFLRQAMGDTQYF
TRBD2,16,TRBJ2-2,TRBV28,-,TGTGCCAGCAGTTTTACTAGCGGGGTGAACACCGGGGAGCTGTTTTTT,CASSFTSGVNTGELFF
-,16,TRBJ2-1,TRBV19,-,TGTGCCAGTAGTTTTTCGCGGGCCGGCTCCTACAATGAGCAGTTCTTC,CASSFSRAGSYNEQFF
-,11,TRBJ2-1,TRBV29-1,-,TGCAGCGCTGGGTGGGGGATCGATCAGTTCTTC,CSAGWGIDQFF
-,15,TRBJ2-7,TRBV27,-,TGTGCCAGCAGTTTGGCCCCCGGCGGAACCTACGAGCAGTACTTC,CASSLAPGGTYEQYF
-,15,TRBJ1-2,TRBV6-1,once,TGTGCCAGCAGCGGTCAGGGGCGACAAAACTATGGCTACACCTTC,CASSGQGRQNYGYTF
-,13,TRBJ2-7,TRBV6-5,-,TGTGCCAGCACTAGGGGGTTAAACTACGAGCAGTACTTC,CASTRGLNYEQYF
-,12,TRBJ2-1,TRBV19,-,TGTGCCAGTACTACGGGGTACAATGAGCAGTTCTTC,CASTTGYNEQFF
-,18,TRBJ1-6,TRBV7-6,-,TGTGCCAGCAGCTTAGCGCTGGCAGGGGCCTCCTATAATTCACCCCTCCACTTT,CASSLALAGASYNSPLHF
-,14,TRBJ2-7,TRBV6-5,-,TGTGCCAGCAGTGAGGGGGGAACCTCCTACGAGCAGTACTTC,CASSEGGTSYEQYF
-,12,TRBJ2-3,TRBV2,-,TGTGCCAGGACTCCGGGACTAGATACGCAGTATTTT,CARTPGLDTQYF
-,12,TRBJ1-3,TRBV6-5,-,TGTGCCACCGGGAGCTCTGGAAACACCATATATTTT,CATGSSGNTIYF
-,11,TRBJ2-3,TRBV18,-,TGTGCCAGCTCGCCGACAGATACGCAGTATTTT,CASSPTDTQYF
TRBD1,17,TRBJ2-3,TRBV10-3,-,TGTGCCATCAGTGAGTCCCCGCAGGGGGCCGGCACAGATACGCAGTATTTT,CAISESPQGAGTDTQYF
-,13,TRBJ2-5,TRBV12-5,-,TGTGCTAGTGGTTTGTCCCCCGAGGAGACCCAGTACTTC,CASGLSPEETQYF
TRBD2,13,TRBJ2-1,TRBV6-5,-,TGTGCCAGCAAGAGCGGGGGTTACAATGAGCAGTTCTTC,CASKSGGYNEQFF
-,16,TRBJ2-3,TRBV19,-,TGTGCCAGTAGTATCTCTACAGGGAGTATGACAGATACGCAGTATTTT,CASSISTGSMTDTQYF
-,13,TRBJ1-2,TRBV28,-,TGTGCCAGCAGGGGGCCCCTCTTCTATGGCTACACCTTC,CASRGPLFYGYTF
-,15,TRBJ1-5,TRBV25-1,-,TGTGCCAGCAGTTCCAGCGGCGGGGGGCGACAGCCCCAGCATTTT,CASSSSGGGRQPQHF
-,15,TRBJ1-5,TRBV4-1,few,TGCGCCAGCAGCCAAGGAGGGACATATTATCAGCCCCAGCATTTT,CASSQGGTYYQPQHF
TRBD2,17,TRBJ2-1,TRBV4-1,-,TGCGCCAGCAGCCAGACTAGCGGGAGTCCCACATACAATGAGCAGTTCTTC,CASSQTSGSPTYNEQFF
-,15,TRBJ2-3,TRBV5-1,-,TGCGCCAGCAGCGTCGGGCTCGTTGACACAGATACGCAGTATTTT,CASSVGLVDTDTQYF
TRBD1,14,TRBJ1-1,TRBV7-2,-,TGTGCCAGCAGCCGGGGACAGTCGTACACTGAAGCTTTCTTT,CASSRGQSYTEAFF
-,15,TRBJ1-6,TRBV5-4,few,TGTGCCAGCAGCTTGGATCAGGGTTCGAAATCACCCCTCCACTTT,CASSLDQGSKSPLHF
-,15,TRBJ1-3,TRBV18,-,TGTGCCAGCTCTCCACTATCGACCTCTGGAAACACCATATATTTT,CASSPLSTSGNTIYF
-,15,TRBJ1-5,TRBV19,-,TGTGCCAGTAGTACTCAACAGGGTAGCAATCAGCCCCAGCATTTT,CASSTQQGSNQPQHF
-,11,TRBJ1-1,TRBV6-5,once,TGTGCCAGCAGTTACTCTCGGCAGGCTTTCTTT,CASSYSRQAFF
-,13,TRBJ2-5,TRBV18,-,TGTGCCAGCTCACCACCGGCAAGAGAGACCCAGTACTTC,CASSPPARETQYF
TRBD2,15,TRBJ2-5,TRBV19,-,TGTGCCAGTAGTACGGGACTAGCGGTATATGAGACCCAGTACTTC,CASSTGLAVYETQYF
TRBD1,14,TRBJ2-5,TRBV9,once,TGTGCCAGCAGCGTACAGGGGGCGAAGGAGACCCAGTACTTC,CASSVQGAKETQYF
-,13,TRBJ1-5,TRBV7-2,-,TGTGCCAGCAGCTTAGAAGGAGGTCAGCCCCAGCATTTT,CASSLEGGQPQHF
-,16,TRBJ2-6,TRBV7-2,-,TGTGCCAGCAGCTTACAGGGGACGGTTGGGGCCAACGTCCTGACTTTC,CASSLQGTVGANVLTF
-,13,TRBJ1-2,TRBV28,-,TGTGCCAGCAAGGGAGGGTTGGAAGTTGGCTACACCTTC,CASKGGLEVGYTF
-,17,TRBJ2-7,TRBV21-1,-,TGTGCCAGCAGCAAAGATAGAGCGGGAGGCACAACCTACGAGCAGTACTTC,CASSKDRAGGTTYEQYF